Listed below are T cell receptor beta chains from one sample, sequenced in a study of CDR3 diversity in severe acne. TCRdb reanalysed the PCR reads using MiXCR and keeps one entry per CDR3 protein. The sample shows roughly 100,000 distinct CDR3 sequences, about half of them seen only once. Sequenced input: blood. These receptors were taken from a male donor with acne. The CDR3 runs from the conserved cysteine through the conserved F or W. A D gene is named only where the DNA matches it firmly. The size field is filled for only some rows; it gives once, few, many or a size class.

TGTGCCATCAGCCCCGGGGACGCGGAGACCCAGTACTTC	CAISPGDAETQYF	.	.	TRBJ2-5	TRBV10-3
TGTGCCAGCAGCCTATCGGGGGCGGGAGGAAACACCATATATTTC	CASSLSGAGGNTIYF	.	.	TRBJ1-3	TRBV5-4
TGTGCCACCAGTGATTTGGATGGTGCGGAATACAATGAGCAGTTCTTC	CATSDLDGAEYNEQFF	.	few	TRBJ2-1	TRBV24-1
TGCAGTGCTCGCCGGGACACCAACTATAATTCACCCCTCCACTTT	CSARRDTNYNSPLHF	.	many	TRBJ1-6	TRBV20-1
TGTGCCAGCAGCCCCTGGGGGGGGGACGAGCAGTACTTC	CASSPWGGDEQYF	TRBD2	.	TRBJ2-7	TRBV5-6
TGCAGCGTTATAGCTCAAAACTATGGCTACACCTTC	CSVIAQNYGYTF	.	.	TRBJ1-2	TRBV29-1
TGTGCCACCAGCAGGGTACCAGGAACCTTCCAAGAGACCCAGTACTTC	CATSRVPGTFQETQYF	.	.	TRBJ2-5	TRBV15
TGCAGCGGTGGGGGTACAGATACGCAGTATTTT	CSGGGTDTQYF	.	many	TRBJ2-3	TRBV29-1
TGCGCCAGCAGCCAGCAACCGGGACAAGGAGGTGGAAACACCATATATTTT	CASSQQPGQGGGNTIYF	.	many	TRBJ1-3	TRBV4-3
TGTGCCAGCAGCCTCCACTCCCAAGAGACCCAGTACTTC	CASSLHSQETQYF	.	.	TRBJ2-5	TRBV7-9
TGTGCCACCAGCACCCAAGTTGGAGGGAACTACGAGCAGTACTTC	CATSTQVGGNYEQYF	.	.	TRBJ2-7	TRBV15
TGCAGCGCCGACCGGGGGTACGAGCAGTACTTC	CSADRGYEQYF	.	.	TRBJ2-7	TRBV29-1
TGTGCCAGCAGTTTAACGAAAGCGGGAGGTGGGGATACGCAGTATTTT	CASSLTKAGGGDTQYF	TRBD2	few	TRBJ2-3	TRBV12-3/TRBV12-4
TGTGCCAGCAGCTTAGATGTAGGACTAGCGGAGGTCTTC	CASSLDVGLAEVF	TRBD2	few	TRBJ2-1	TRBV7-2
TGTGCCAGCAGTGGAGGGACATTGGCGAACACTGAAGCTTTCTTT	CASSGGTLANTEAFF	.	few	TRBJ1-1	TRBV25-1
TGCAGTGCTAGAGGCGGGACAGGGAAACGCAACGAGCAGTACTTC	CSARGGTGKRNEQYF	TRBD1	.	TRBJ2-7	TRBV20-1
TGTGCCAGCAGCTTAGGACTAAACTCCTACAATGAGCAGTATTTT	CASSLGLNSYNEQYF	.	.	TRBJ2-3	TRBV7-6